Listed below are T cell receptor beta chains from one sample, sequenced in a study of cytomegalovirus exposure and HLA in healthy donors. Clones were read by immunoSEQ multiplex PCR, and TCRdb kept only the in-frame ones, dropping some. The sample yields 100,000 to 150,000 clones, just over 70% seen once. Material for sequencing was PBMCs. All receptors derive from a woman aged 55-69 years in good health and CMV-seropositive. Each CDR3 is given with its conserved first and last residue. A D gene is named only where the DNA matches it firmly. Clone size is stated in some rows and not others, as once, few, many or a class when expanded.

TRBJ2-1 | NA | TRBV5-1 | NA | CASSLAAGRSYNEQFF | TGCGCCAGCAGCTTGGCCGCAGGGAGGTCCTACAATGAGCAGTTCTTC
TRBJ2-7 | NA | TRBV11-2 | few | CASSPRAYEQYF | TGTGCCAGCAGTCCCCGAGCCTACGAGCAGTACTTC
TRBJ2-2 | TRBD2 | TRBV5-6 | NA | CASSLLAGSNTGELFF | TGTGCCAGCAGCTTACTAGCGGGGTCGAACACCGGGGAGCTGTTTTTT
TRBJ1-1 | NA | TRBV6-5 | NA | CASSTGGGMNTEVFF | TGTGCCAGCAGCACCGGGGGGGGGATGAACACTGAAGTTTTCTTT
TRBJ2-1 | NA | TRBV6-5 | once | CASSYGYRASYNEQFF | TGTGCCAGCAGTTACGGATACAGGGCTTCCTACAATGAGCAGTTCTTC
TRBJ1-6 | TRBD1 | TRBV4-1 | NA | CASSQTGTGVSPLHF | TGCGCCAGCAGCCAAACCGGGACAGGGGTCTCACCCCTCCACTTT
TRBJ1-1 | TRBD1 | TRBV11-2 | NA | CASSLTGLNTEAFF | TGTGCCAGCAGCTTGACAGGGTTGAACACTGAAGCTTTCTTT
TRBJ2-2 | TRBD1 | TRBV6-1 | NA | CASSSGTANTGELFF | TGTGCCAGCAGTTCCGGGACAGCGAACACCGGGGAGCTGTTTTTT
TRBJ1-6 | NA | TRBV27 | NA | CASSPYYPTDPESPLHF | TGTGCCAGCAGTCCCTATTACCCGACAGACCCGGAATCACCCCTCCACTTT
TRBJ2-1 | NA | TRBV5-1 | few | CASSLGAVYNEQFF | TGCGCCAGCAGCTTGGGGGCAGTCTACAATGAGCAGTTCTTC
TRBJ1-5 | NA | TRBV11-2 | NA | CASSRGPRGGQPQHF | TGTGCCAGCAGCCGGGGGCCCAGGGGAGGGCAGCCCCAGCATTTT
TRBJ2-3 | TRBD2 | TRBV7-3 | NA | CASSPRSRAGGTDTQYF | TGTGCCAGCAGCCCCCGGTCGCGAGCGGGGGGCACAGATACGCAGTATTTT
TRBJ2-5 | NA | TRBV6-5 | NA | CASSYASGEETQYF | TGTGCCAGCAGTTACGCCTCCGGGGAAGAGACCCAGTACTTC
TRBJ2-4 | NA | TRBV19 | NA | CASSQQGPHQNIQYF | TGTGCCAGTAGTCAACAGGGCCCCCACCAAAACATTCAGTACTTC
TRBJ1-5 | NA | TRBV19 | NA | CASSGAVSNQPQHF | TGTGCCAGTAGTGGTGCAGTTAGCAATCAGCCCCAGCATTTT
TRBJ2-1 | NA | TRBV7-9 | NA | CASSLDSYNEQFF | TGTGCCAGCAGCCTCGACAGCTACAATGAGCAGTTCTTC
TRBJ1-6 | NA | TRBV5-1 | NA | CASSLERVSPLHF | TGCGCCAGCAGCTTGGAGCGGGTCTCACCCCTCCACTTT
TRBJ2-7 | NA | TRBV27 | NA | CASSLPGDPYEQYF | TGTGCCAGCAGTTTACCCGGGGATCCCTACGAGCAGTACTTC
TRBJ1-1 | NA | TRBV5-1 | NA | CASSLAGGFGAFF | TGCGCCAGCAGCTTGGCGGGGGGATTTGGAGCTTTCTTT
TRBJ1-1 | TRBD1 | TRBV19 | few | CASRMGQLNTEAFF | TGTGCCAGTAGGATGGGACAGCTGAACACTGAAGCTTTCTTT
TRBJ1-2 | NA | TRBV9 | NA | CASSEGSGGYTF | TGTGCCAGCAGCGAGGGGTCAGGTGGCTACACCTTC
TRBJ1-5 | NA | TRBV27 | NA | CASSLRGIGQPQHF | TGTGCCAGCAGTTTAAGAGGGATCGGTCAGCCCCAGCATTTT
TRBJ1-4 | NA | TRBV18 | few | CASSPSPGGEEKLFF | TGTGCCAGCTCACCGAGCCCGGGAGGAGAGGAAAAACTGTTTTTT
TRBJ1-4 | NA | TRBV29-1 | NA | CSVGGQINEKLFF | TGCAGCGTTGGCGGACAGATTAATGAAAAACTGTTTTTT
TRBJ1-6 | TRBD1 | TRBV7-9 | NA | CASSLGGGGQANSPLHF | TGTGCCAGCAGCTTAGGGGGCGGGGGACAGGCGAATTCACCCCTCCACTTT
TRBJ2-2 | TRBD1 | TRBV6-1 | NA | CASSDYRGRTGELFF | TGTGCCAGCAGCGATTACAGGGGGCGGACCGGGGAGCTGTTTTTT
TRBJ1-6 | NA | TRBV28 | NA | CASSPGHLNSPLHF | TGTGCCAGCTCTCCGGGACACCTTAATTCACCCCTCCACTTT
TRBJ1-4 | NA | TRBV6-6 | few | CASSPQGNSEKLFF | TGTGCCAGCAGTCCCCAGGGGAATTCTGAAAAACTGTTTTTT
TRBJ1-1 | NA | TRBV29-1 | NA | CSGGDTEAFF | TGCAGCGGGGGGGACACTGAAGCTTTCTTT
TRBJ1-2 | TRBD1 | TRBV18 | NA | CASSQGQGDGYTF | TGTGCCAGCTCCCAGGGACAGGGCGATGGCTACACCTTC
TRBJ1-1 | NA | TRBV5-1 | NA | CASSSERQADTEAFF | TGCGCCAGCAGCTCAGAGAGACAGGCGGACACTGAAGCTTTCTTT
TRBJ1-5 | TRBD1 | TRBV28 | NA | CASSETGGEYSNQPQHF | TGTGCCAGCAGTGAGACAGGGGGAGAATATAGCAATCAGCCCCAGCATTTT
TRBJ2-5 | TRBD2 | TRBV10-2 | NA | CASSGLASPQETQYF | TGCGCCAGCAGTGGACTAGCGAGTCCCCAAGAGACCCAGTACTTC
TRBJ2-2 | NA | TRBV5-1 | NA | CASSLAHQGPTNTGELFF | TGCGCCAGCAGCTTGGCTCATCAGGGCCCTACGAACACCGGGGAGCTGTTTTTT
TRBJ1-6 | NA | TRBV7-9 | NA | CASSSPGRRDNSPLHF | TGTGCCAGCAGCTCCCCGGGGAGGCGGGATAATTCACCCCTCCACTTT
TRBJ2-2 | TRBD2 | TRBV9 | NA | CASSVEGSGGAVTGELFF | TGTGCCAGCAGCGTAGAAGGTAGCGGGGGGGCCGTCACCGGGGAGCTGTTTTTT
TRBJ2-7 | NA | TRBV10-3 | once | CAISYSYEQYF | TGTGCCATCAGCTACAGCTACGAGCAGTACTTC
TRBJ2-3 | TRBD2 | TRBV19 | NA | CASSLEVAGGGTQYF | TGTGCCAGTAGCCTAGAGGTAGCGGGGGGCGGTACGCAGTATTTT
TRBJ1-6 | NA | TRBV28 | NA | CASSAGQVRSPLHF | TGTGCCAGCAGCGCAGGGCAGGTTCGATCACCCCTCCACTTT
TRBJ2-7 | TRBD2 | TRBV11-2 | few | CASSHGGGPYEQYF | TGTGCCAGCAGCCACGGGGGAGGGCCCTACGAGCAGTACTTC
TRBJ2-1 | TRBD2 | TRBV7-3 | NA | CASSPATSVSSYNEQFF | TGTGCCAGCAGCCCGGCGACTAGCGTGAGCTCCTACAATGAGCAGTTCTTC
TRBJ2-1 | TRBD2 | TRBV27 | few | CASSLLAGGINEQFF | TGTGCCAGCAGTTTACTAGCGGGGGGTATCAATGAGCAGTTCTTC
TRBJ2-1 | NA | TRBV19 | NA | CASRFPGDSYNEQFF | TGTGCCAGCCGCTTCCCGGGGGACTCCTACAATGAGCAGTTCTTC
TRBJ1-6 | NA | TRBV7-3 | NA | CASTPDGTYLSPLHF | TGTGCCAGCACCCCTGACGGGACATACTTATCACCCCTCCACTTT
TRBJ1-6 | NA | TRBV14 | NA | CASSQGWGQYNSPLHF | TGTGCCAGCAGCCAAGGGTGGGGCCAATATAATTCACCCCTCCACTTT
TRBJ1-1 | NA | TRBV16 | NA | CASSQTGEAFF | TGTGCCAGCAGCCAAACGGGAGAAGCTTTCTTT
TRBJ2-7 | TRBD2 | TRBV5-1 | NA | CASSARGASGGVRYEQYF | TGCGCCAGCAGCGCTAGGGGGGCTAGCGGGGGGGTACGCTACGAGCAGTACTTC
TRBJ2-6 | TRBD2 | TRBV19 | NA | CASSMMGGTRGLTGANVLTF | TGTGCCAGTAGTATGATGGGGGGGACCCGAGGACTTACTGGGGCCAACGTCCTGACTTTC
TRBJ1-2 | TRBD1 | TRBV5-6 | few | CASSLEQGSYGYTF | TGTGCCAGCAGCTTGGAACAGGGGAGCTATGGCTACACCTTC
TRBJ2-3 | NA | TRBV15 | NA | CATSRDGAGGTDTQYF | TGTGCCACCAGCAGAGATGGGGCAGGGGGCACAGATACGCAGTATTTT